Listed here are 16 T cell receptor beta chains from one sample, sequenced in a study of T cells in Graves' hyperthyroidism and ophthalmopathy. TCR beta CDR3 regions were amplified from RNA. The HTBI primer set drove a first-round RT-PCR of the TCR CDR3. TCRdb ran MiXCR on the multiplex PCR reads and lists one entry per CDR3 protein. The sample includes 150,000 or so distinct CDR3 sequences, about 20% of them seen just once. The specimen sequenced was blood. The source of these receptors is a woman in her forties or fifties with Graves' hyperthyroidism that later progressed to Graves' ophthalmopathy.

V usage is TRBV18 and J usage is TRBJ2-7; 7 bases are shared with TRBD2. V shed 1 base and J 6 bases; nucleotides not matched to a gene: 12. In germline, CDR1 is KGHSH, CDR2 LQKENI. The length of the CDR3 is 16 residues. In DNA form, the CDR3 reads TGTGCCAGCTCACCACAACCAGCCGCGGGAGTCAGCGAGCAGTACTTC. Its translation: CASSPQPAAGVSEQYF.

About this clonotype: A clone one base away is much larger, so this may be a read error. The CDR3 carries no conserved terminal phenylalanine or tryptophan, so it likely arises from a read error. This sequence joins TRBV7-9 and TRBJ2-5; 11 bases fit TRBD2. The germline V gene encodes CDR1 SEHNR and CDR2 FQNEAQ (reference sequence). The CDR3 covers 18 residues. V trimming: 1 base; J trimming: 5 bases; junction bases outside the gene matches: 12. The CDR3 reads CASSLGLAGGLPGETQYS. CDR3 DNA sequence: TGTGCCAGCAGCTTAGGCCTAGCGGGAGGCCTACCAGGGGAGACCCAGTACTCC.

This clonotype was recorded at least ten times. The chain carries TRBV28 and TRBJ1-1; D remains unclear. The CDR3 length is 14 residues. CDR1 MDHEN and CDR2 SYDVKM come from the germline V gene. V was trimmed by 5 bases and J by 2 bases, leaving 12 bases between them. CDR3 residues: CASSLRRVNTEAFF. The DNA for the CDR3 is TGTGCCAGCAGTCTCCGACGCGTTAACACTGAAGCTTTCTTT.

The rearrangement links TRBV12-3 or TRBV12-4 to TRBJ2-1, with D perhaps TRBD1 or TRBD2 (6 bases each). The CDR3 extends over 15 amino acids. Trimming took 6 bases from V and 3 from J, leaving 15 bases between them. This chain's CDR3 is CASSEGDWGYNEQFF. CDR3 bases: TGTGCCAGCAGCGAGGGGGACTGGGGCTACAATGAGCAGTTCTTC.

This clonotype was detected ten times or more. The genes are TRBV6-1 and TRBJ2-5; 10 positions match TRBD1. This CDR3 is 13 amino acids long. Germline CDR1 and CDR2: MNHNS and SASEGT. V lost 7 bases, J lost 4 bases, and 3 bases stayed unmatched. The CDR3 DNA reads as TGTGCCAGCAACGACAGGGGGCGAGAGACCCAGTACTTC. The encoded protein is CASNDRGRETQYF.

In the case of this clonotype: This may arise from a read error, as a much more abundant clone is one base away. The V call is TRBV3-1, the J call TRBJ1-2; D not resolved. The CDR3 extends over 16 amino acids. The germline CDR1 and CDR2 sequences are LGHDT and YNNKEL (reference sequence). In DNA form, the CDR3 reads TGTGCCAGCGGCCAAGATTTTTTTAGCGACATCAGTGGCTACACCTTC. This encodes CASGQDFFSDISGYTF.

There are many counts of this clonotype. The rearrangement links TRBV6-5 to TRBJ1-6; D possibly corresponds to TRBD1 (5 bases). CDR3 length equals 16 residues. Trimming removed 0 bases from V and 10 bases from J, with 16 bases in between. CDR1 MNHEY and CDR2 SVGAGI come from the germline V gene. The CDR3 nucleotides read TGTGCCAGCAGTTACTCGCAGGGAAGAATAGCCTCACCCCTCCACTTT. It translates to CASSYSQGRIASPLHF.

The chain combines TRBV14 with TRBJ2-1, with D possibly being TRBD2 (5 bases). CDR1 is SGHDN and CDR2 is FVKESK in the germline V gene. The V and J ends lost 0 bases and 5 bases respectively, with 8 bases between them. This CDR3 is 14 amino acids long. CDR3 DNA: TGTGCCAGCAGCCAAGATCTCGGGAACAATGAGCAGTTCTTC. Its translation is CASSQDLGNNEQFF.

The chain combines TRBV2 with TRBJ2-1, with TRBD2 matching 12 bases. CDR1 is SNHLY, CDR2 FYNNEI, per germline. The CDR3 totals 16 residues. The V segment lost 4 bases and the J segment 4 bases; nucleotides outside the gene matches: 5. CDR3 loop: CASSGWTSGTYNEQFF. The CDR3 DNA is TGTGCCAGCAGTGGGTGGACTAGCGGGACATACAATGAGCAGTTCTTC.

This clonotype was counted at least ten times. This sequence joins TRBV29-1 and TRBJ2-5; 11 nucleotides match TRBD2. Trimming took 7 bases from V and 5 from J; bases not matched to a gene: 12. The CDR3 spans 15 residues. CDR1 is SQVTM and CDR2 is ANQGSEA in the germline V gene. CDR3: CSAIIAGGPQETQYF. In DNA form, the CDR3 reads TGCAGCGCTATTATAGCGGGAGGGCCGCAGGAGACCCAGTACTTC.

This clonotype has only a few counts. The gene calls are TRBV6-6 and TRBJ1-3, with a possible D match to TRBD1 (5 bases). The germline CDR1 and CDR2 sequences are MNHNY and SVGAGI (reference sequence). The V end lost 10 bases, the J end lost 4 bases, and 23 bases lay between the germline ends. The CDR3 loop spans 16 amino acids. CDR3 DNA: TGTGCCACCACCCGAACCCGGGGGGTAAAGGGAAACACCATATATTTT. Its translation: CATTRTRGVKGNTIYF.

This clonotype was seen at least ten times. The chain links TRBV28 to TRBJ1-5, with 12 bases lining up with TRBD1. The CDR3 has 16 residues. In germline, CDR1 is MDHEN, CDR2 SYDVKM. V shed 5 bases and J 6 bases; nucleotides not matched to a gene: 8. The chain's CDR3 is CASSPRGQGARQPQHF. The CDR3 coding sequence is TGTGCCAGCAGTCCACGGGGACAGGGGGCGCGTCAGCCCCAGCATTTT.

This clonotype was recorded many times. The chain recombines TRBV7-9 with TRBJ1-1; the D gene is possibly TRBD1 (6 bases). The V end lost 5 bases, the J end lost 1 base, and 11 bases lay between the germline ends. CDR1 and CDR2 from the germline V gene are SEHNR and FQNEAQ (reference sequence). This CDR3 is built from 14 residues. Here the CDR3 DNA reads TGTGCCAGCAGCGGGTTGGGACAGAACACTGAAGCTTTCTTT. As protein: CASSGLGQNTEAFF. Full variable domain (outside the CDR3, taken from reference TRBV7-9 and TRBJ1-1): DTGVSQNPRHKITKRGQNVTFRCDPISEHNRLYWYRQTLGQGPEFLTYFQNEAQLEKSRLLSDRFSAERPKGSFSTLEIQRTEQGDSAMYLCASSGLGQNTEAFFGQGTRLTVV.

In the case of this clonotype: A clone one base away is much larger, so this may be a read error. V is TRBV6-1 and J is TRBJ2-1; maybe TRBD1 (6 bases). The germline V and J ends were trimmed by 3 bases and 10 bases, with 22 bases remaining between them. The CDR3 sequence is 16 residues long. Per germline, CDR1 MNHNS and CDR2 SASEGT. In nucleotides, the CDR3 is TGTGCCAGCAGTGACCGGTCCAGGGGCGCGAATGGCGAGCAGTTCTTC. This codes for CASSDRSRGANGEQFF.

This clonotype was seen repeatedly, ten times or more. J is TRBJ1-1 and V is TRBV30; TRBD1 might be the D (5 bases). Trimming pared 8 bases from V and 0 bases from J, leaving 10 bases between. The CDR3 loop spans 12 amino acids. Germline assignment: CDR1 GTSNPN and CDR2 SVGIG (reference sequence). The CDR3 reads CARKGLNTEAFF. DNA of the CDR3: TGTGCCAGGAAGGGACTGAACACTGAAGCTTTCTTT.

This clonotype was observed a handful of times. This chain joins TRBV5-1 and TRBJ1-3; perhaps TRBD1 as D (5 bases). Germline V lookup: CDR1 SGHRS, CDR2 YFSETQ. Between the trimmed V and J ends, which lost 0 bases and 0 bases, there was a span of 13 bases. CDR3 length equals 17 residues. The CDR3 DNA follows: TGCGCCAGCAGCTTGGGAATTGATGGGGGCTCTGGAAACACCATATATTTT. Translating gives CASSLGIDGGSGNTIYF.